A single sample is the source of the 31 T cell receptor beta chains below, sequenced in a study of shared clonotypes between healthy human individuals. Produced via immunoSEQ multiplex PCR; TCRdb's table is partial and in-frame only. The data contain around 2.5 million clones, approximately 93% of them singletons. The specimen sequenced was naive CD4+ T cells from PBMCs. The subset denotes: CD45RA+ positively selected. The receptors stem from a man between 18 and 35 years old in good health. Some clones in this sample may be carry-over from other donors' samples.

The rearrangement uses TRBV29-1 and TRBJ2-1, with TRBD1 matching over 7 bases. Losses at the gene ends were 7 bases for V and 8 bases for J; bases not matched to a gene: 11. Germline loops: CDR1 SQVTM, CDR2 ANQGSEA. The CDR3 length is 13 residues. As DNA, the CDR3 is TGCAGCGCCTGGACAGGCGGTACGTATGAGCAGTTCTTC. Translated, it gives CSAWTGGTYEQFF.

The chain uses TRBV9 and TRBJ2-1; D not certain. Trimming stripped 0 bases from V and 4 bases from J, with 11 bases between. The length of the CDR3 is 15 residues. CDR1 is SGDLS, CDR2 YYNGEE, per germline. In DNA, the CDR3 is TGTGCCAGCAGCGTAGCGGCTACCACGTACAATGAGCAGTTCTTC. Encoded protein: CASSVAATTYNEQFF. The variable domain in full, with the rest retrieved from reference TRBV9 and TRBJ2-1, is DSGVTQTPKHLITATGQRVTLRCSPRSGDLSVYWYQQSLDQGLQFLIQYYNGEERAKGNILERFSAQQFPDLHSELNLSSLELGDSALYFCASSVAATTYNEQFFGPGTRLTVL.

The V gene is TRBV19, the J gene TRBJ2-1; 9 bases match TRBD2. Per the germline V gene, CDR1 is LNHDA and CDR2 is SQIVND (reference sequence). The CDR3 has 15 residues. Losses at the gene ends were 10 bases for V and 4 bases for J; bases not matched to a gene: 11. The CDR3 DNA is TGTGCCACCCGGATAGCGGGAGTAGGATACAATGAGCAGTTCTTC. Translating it yields CATRIAGVGYNEQFF.

This clone has more than one count but fewer than ten. Other DNA sequences of this sample code for an identical CDR3. V is TRBV20-1 and J is TRBJ2-5; unclear D gene. The V and J ends lost 1 base and 4 bases respectively, with 1 base between them. The CDR3 is 10 amino acids. Germline loops: CDR1 DFQATT, CDR2 SNEGSKA (reference sequence). The CDR3, as DNA: TGCAGTGCTAGAGGAGAGACCCAGTACTTC. Protein product: CSARGETQYF.

This chain joins TRBV5-4 and TRBJ1-2, with D perhaps matching TRBD1 (5 bases). Germline loops: CDR1 SGHNT, CDR2 YYREEE (reference sequence). CDR3 size: 14 residues. V was pared by 5 bases and J by 4 bases, with 15 bases between. The CDR3, as DNA: TGTGCCAGCAGTCCAGCACGGGACCCCTATGGCTACACCTTC. This translates into CASSPARDPYGYTF.

The chain is built from TRBV30 and TRBJ2-4; 12 bases are shared with TRBD2. Germline CDR1 reads GTSNPN; CDR2 reads SVGIG (reference sequence). CDR3 size: 20 residues. Trimming at V came to 1 base and at J to 0 bases, leaving 13 bases not matched to a gene. The CDR3: CAWSGRLAGGEGLAKNIQYF. CDR3 coding DNA: TGTGCCTGGAGTGGAAGGCTAGCGGGAGGGGAGGGGTTAGCCAAAAACATTCAGTACTTC.

The gene calls are TRBV30 and TRBJ2-1; the match to TRBD2 covers 7 bases. From germline, CDR1 is GTSNPN and CDR2 SVGIG (reference sequence). This CDR3 is 13 amino acids long. After removal of 5 bases from V and 2 bases from J, the junction contained 3 bases not matched to a gene. CDR3 loop: CAWQLAAYNEQFF. DNA for the CDR3: TGTGCCTGGCAGCTAGCGGCCTACAATGAGCAGTTCTTC.

The chain recombines TRBV18 with TRBJ1-5; 7 bases agree with TRBD1. CDR3 length equals 15 residues. After removal of 1 base from V and 3 bases from J, the junction contained 3 bases not matched to a gene. Germline CDR1 KGHSH, CDR2 LQKENI. CDR3 residues: CASSPRQGDNQPQHF. The CDR3 DNA follows: TGTGCCAGCTCACCACGACAGGGAGACAATCAGCCCCAGCATTTT. Based on the CDR3 plus reference TRBV18 and TRBJ1-5, the full variable domain is NAGVMQNPRHLVRRRGQEARLRCSPMKGHSHVYWYRQLPEEGLKFMVYLQKENIIDESGMPKERFSAEFPKEGPSILRIQQVVRGDSAAYFCASSPRQGDNQPQHFGDGTRLSIL.

In regard to this clone: This same CDR3 is encoded by further DNA sequences in the sample. This rearrangement joins TRBV5-1 to TRBJ2-2, with TRBD2 identical over 7 bases. CDR1 is SGHRS, CDR2 YFSETQ, per germline. With V trimmed by 1 base and J by 5 bases, 5 bases remained unmatched. This CDR3 spans 15 amino acids. Written as DNA, the CDR3 is TGCGCCAGCAGCTTGTCCCTAGCGGATACCGGGGAGCTGTTTTTT. The encoded protein is CASSLSLADTGELFF.

This chain uses TRBV25-1 with TRBJ2-1; 7 bases are a match to TRBD1. The CDR3 consists of 15 residues. The V segment lost 4 bases and the J segment 2 bases; nucleotides outside the gene matches: 5. Germline CDR1 reads MGHDK; CDR2 reads SYGVNS. The chain's CDR3 is CASSARQGTYNEQFF. Here the CDR3 DNA reads TGTGCCAGCAGTGCCCGACAGGGAACCTACAATGAGCAGTTCTTC.

The gene calls are TRBV5-4 and TRBJ2-7, with D possibly being TRBD1 (5 bases). The CDR3 extends over 12 amino acids. V was shortened by 5 bases and J by 6 bases, with 12 bases between the two germline ends. CDR1 and CDR2 (germline): SGHNT, YYREEE (reference sequence). The CDR3 is CASRAGHGEQYF. In DNA, the CDR3 is TGTGCCAGCAGGGCAGGACACGGCGAGCAGTACTTC.

On this clone itself: A read error may produce the germline difference seen at one junction end. V is TRBV7-9 and J is TRBJ2-7; D gene ambiguous. Germline-derived CDR1 and CDR2 are SEHNR and FQNEAQ (reference sequence). CDR3 size: 11 residues. The CDR3 loop is CASSSASHVFF. As DNA, the CDR3 is TGTGCCAGCAGCTCTGCATCGCATGTTTTCTTC.

The genes are TRBV19 and TRBJ1-4; a possible D gene is TRBD1 (5 bases). V lost 7 bases and J 11 bases, leaving 14 bases between the germline ends. The CDR3 loop spans 12 amino acids. Germline V gene lookup returns CDR1 LNHDA and CDR2 SQIVND (reference sequence). This CDR3 reads CASIGVTGKLFF. Here the CDR3 DNA reads TGTGCCAGTATAGGGGTGACGGGGAAACTGTTTTTT.

This clone appeared a single time. In DNA, the CDR3 is TGTGCCAGCAGTCCACTCCCTGGAACCTACGAGCAGTACTTC. Protein product: CASSPLPGTYEQYF. The chain employs TRBV6-5 and TRBJ2-7; D not certain. The CDR3 sequence is 14 residues long. Germline CDR1 is MNHEY and CDR2 is SVGAGI. The ends were cut back, 5 bases at V and 2 bases at J, with 13 bases in the middle.

The CDR3 is CASSIAGTDQPQHF. The CDR3 DNA reads as TGTGCCAGTAGTATAGCTGGGACGGATCAGCCCCAGCATTTT. The chain combines TRBV19 with TRBJ1-5; D possibly corresponds to TRBD1 (5 bases). V lost 1 base to trimming and J lost 5 bases, with 9 bases between them. Looked up from germline, CDR1 is LNHDA and CDR2 is SQIVND (reference sequence). The CDR3 has 14 residues.

The J gene is TRBJ2-7, the V gene TRBV6-1; D ambiguous. Trimming left V 7 bases short and J 0 bases short, with 13 bases between. This CDR3 is built from 14 residues. The germline gives CDR1 MNHNS, CDR2 SASEGT. The CDR3 DNA reads as TGTGCCAGCATACCCCCTAGGGTCTCCTACGAGCAGTACTTC. Residues: CASIPPRVSYEQYF.

The J gene is TRBJ2-1, the V gene TRBV12-1; TRBD2, the table's D call, lacks a check against the DNA. TRBV12-1 is designated a pseudogene. CDR3 length equals 16 residues. In DNA form, the CDR3 reads TGTGCCAGCAGCCACCTTTCGCTACTGTCGCGCAATGAGCAGTTCTTC. Encoded protein: CASSHLSLLSRNEQFF.

The chain recombines TRBV19 with TRBJ2-1; 8 bases are shared with TRBD2. CDR1 is LNHDA and CDR2 is SQIVND in the germline V gene (reference sequence). The CDR3 sequence is 14 residues long. V shed 3 bases, J shed 4 bases, and the junction held 2 bases outside the gene matches. CDR3 region: CASSIGTSYNEQFF. As DNA, the CDR3 is TGTGCCAGTAGTATCGGGACTAGTTACAATGAGCAGTTCTTC.

The rearrangement links TRBV7-2 to TRBJ2-4; TRBD2 aligns across 14 bases. Germline lookup yields CDR1 SGHTA and CDR2 FQGNSA. This CDR3 has 16 amino acids. Unmatched junction bases numbered 11, after V lost 6 bases and J lost 10 bases. The CDR3 region has the DNA TGTGCCAGCAGTCCAGCGGGACTAGCGGGAGTCCCTATTCAGTACTTC. Translating it yields CASSPAGLAGVPIQYF. Drawing the rest from reference TRBV7-2 and TRBJ2-4, the complete variable domain is GAGVSQSPSNKVTEKGKDVELRCDPISGHTALYWYRQSLGQGLEFLIYFQGNSAPDKSGLPSDRFSAERTGGSVSTLTIQRTQQEDSAVYLCASSPAGLAGVPIQYFGAGTRLSVL.

The V and J genes are TRBV19 and TRBJ2-1; TRBD1 agrees at 8 bases. Germline loops: CDR1 LNHDA, CDR2 SQIVND (reference sequence). The CDR3 has 17 residues. The J segment lost 7 bases and the V segment lost 0 bases, leaving 11 bases of the junction unmatched. CDR3 loop: CASSIDYPGQGNNEQFF. CDR3 bases: TGTGCCAGTAGTATAGATTATCCCGGACAGGGAAATAATGAGCAGTTCTTC.

The chain employs TRBV6-1 and TRBJ1-5, with TRBD1 identical over 7 bases. The V gene end was trimmed by 6 bases and the J gene end by 7 bases; junction bases not matched to a gene: 9. The V gene's germline CDR1 is MNHNS and CDR2 SASEGT. The CDR3 contains 14 residues. CDR3 loop: CASRADREGQPQHF. CDR3 nucleotide sequence: TGTGCCAGCAGGGCTGACAGGGAAGGACAGCCCCAGCATTTT.

CDR3 protein: CASSTRDGTDTQYF. CDR3 coding DNA: TGCGCCAGCAGCACCCGGGACGGCACAGATACGCAGTATTTT. The V and J genes are TRBV4-1 and TRBJ2-3, with D perhaps assigned TRBD1 or TRBD2 (5 bases each). Trimming cost V 5 bases and J 1 base, with 10 bases left between them. Per germline, CDR1 MGHRA and CDR2 YSYEKL. The CDR3 has 14 amino acids.

The V and J genes are TRBV2 and TRBJ1-2, with 11 bases matching TRBD1. The germline V gene encodes CDR1 SNHLY and CDR2 FYNNEI. The V gene end was trimmed by 7 bases and the J gene end by 3 bases; junction bases not matched to a gene: 7. There are 15 residues in the CDR3. The CDR3 sequence: CASIQRTGGDYGYTF. Written as DNA, the CDR3 is TGTGCCAGCATCCAAAGGACAGGGGGCGACTATGGCTACACCTTC.

This clone appeared once. J is TRBJ2-1 and V is TRBV6-6; D is possibly TRBD2 (6 bases). V was clipped by 2 bases and J by 5 bases, with 13 bases between them. The CDR3 extends over 15 amino acids. Germline V gene data show CDR1 as MNHNY and CDR2 as SVGAGI (reference sequence). The CDR3 region is CASSYIWTTDNEQFF. The CDR3 nucleotides are TGTGCCAGCAGTTACATTTGGACTACCGACAATGAGCAGTTCTTC.

Note on this clone: The identical CDR3 is also encoded by other nucleotide sequences in the sample. The chain is built from TRBV19 and TRBJ1-1; tentative D call: TRBD1 (5 bases). V was pared by 1 base and J by 5 bases, with 8 bases between. Germline V gene lookup returns CDR1 LNHDA and CDR2 SQIVND (reference sequence). CDR3 length: 13 residues. The CDR3 spells CASSIVGGTEAFF. Written as DNA, the CDR3 is TGTGCCAGTAGTATAGTGGGGGGGACTGAAGCTTTCTTT.

J is TRBJ2-2 and V is TRBV7-2, with 7 bases lining up with TRBD2. Germline CDR1 is SGHTA and CDR2 is FQGNSA. The trim removed 2 bases at V and 2 bases at J, leaving 5 bases unmatched. This CDR3 region has 16 residues. CDR3 in DNA: TGTGCCAGCAGCTTAAACAGCGGGACTAACACCGGGGAGCTGTTTTTT. Translating it yields CASSLNSGTNTGELFF. The whole variable domain, remainder taken from reference TRBV7-2 and TRBJ2-2, is GAGVSQSPSNKVTEKGKDVELRCDPISGHTALYWYRQSLGQGLEFLIYFQGNSAPDKSGLPSDRFSAERTGGSVSTLTIQRTQQEDSAVYLCASSLNSGTNTGELFFGEGSRLTVL.

The chain links TRBV6-6 to TRBJ1-3, with no clear D. The V and J ends lost 8 bases and 7 bases respectively, with 9 bases between them. Germline CDR1 reads MNHNY; CDR2 reads SVGAGI (reference sequence). The CDR3 has 11 residues. In DNA, the CDR3 is TGTGCCAGCCTTATCCGGAACACCATATATTTT. Its translation: CASLIRNTIYF.

This sequence joins TRBV19 and TRBJ2-7, with D possibly being TRBD1 (5 bases). The CDR3 has 14 amino acids. Trimming left V 3 bases short and J 3 bases short, with 12 bases between. CDR1 and CDR2 (germline): LNHDA, SQIVND (reference sequence). The CDR3 bases are TGTGCCAGTAGTATCGACGCAGGGCTCTACGAGCAGTACTTC. Its translation: CASSIDAGLYEQYF.

The rearrangement joins TRBV4-3 to TRBJ2-7; 11 bases align to TRBD2. V shed 3 bases, J shed 4 bases, and the junction held 8 bases outside the gene matches. Germline CDR1 and CDR2: LGHNA and YSLEER. The CDR3 extends over 16 amino acids. The chain's CDR3 is CASSQQLAGVGYEQYF. CDR3 DNA sequence: TGCGCCAGCAGCCAGCAACTAGCGGGGGTTGGGTACGAGCAGTACTTC.

V and J are TRBV11-2 and TRBJ1-2; TRBD1 matches at 8 bases. Germline trimming cut 1 base from V and 2 bases from J; bases unmatched to any gene: 6. This CDR3 contains 16 residues. The germline gives CDR1 SGHAT, CDR2 FQNNGV. The CDR3 loop reads CASSLGLRTGNYGYTF. Here the CDR3 DNA reads TGTGCCAGCAGCTTAGGGTTACGGACAGGGAACTATGGCTACACCTTC.

The chain recombines TRBV25-1 with TRBJ2-1, with TRBD2 matching over 14 bases. Looked up from germline, CDR1 is MGHDK and CDR2 is SYGVNS. This CDR3 has 15 amino acids. V was clipped by 10 bases and J by 7 bases; unmatched bases: 9. CDR3 region: CATQTSGRAGNEQFF. For the CDR3, the DNA is TGTGCCACCCAGACTAGCGGGAGGGCCGGGAATGAGCAGTTCTTC.